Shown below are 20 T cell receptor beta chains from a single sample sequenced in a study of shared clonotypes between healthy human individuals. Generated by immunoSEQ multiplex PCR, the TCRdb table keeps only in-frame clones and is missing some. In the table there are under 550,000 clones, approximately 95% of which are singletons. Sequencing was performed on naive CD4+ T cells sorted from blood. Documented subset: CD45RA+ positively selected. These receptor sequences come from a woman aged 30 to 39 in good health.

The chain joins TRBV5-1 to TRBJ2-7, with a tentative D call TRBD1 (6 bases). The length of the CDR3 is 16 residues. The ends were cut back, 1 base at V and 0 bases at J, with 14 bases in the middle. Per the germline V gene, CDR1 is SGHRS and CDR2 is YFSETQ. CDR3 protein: CASSLLSQGISYEQYF. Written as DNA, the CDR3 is TGCGCCAGCAGCTTGCTAAGCCAGGGGATCTCCTACGAGCAGTACTTC.

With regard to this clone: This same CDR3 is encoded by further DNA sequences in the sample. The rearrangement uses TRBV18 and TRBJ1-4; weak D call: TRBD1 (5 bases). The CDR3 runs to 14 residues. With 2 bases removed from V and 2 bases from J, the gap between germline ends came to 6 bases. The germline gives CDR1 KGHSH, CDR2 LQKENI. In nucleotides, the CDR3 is TGTGCCAGCTCACCAGGGGCGACTAATGAAAAACTGTTTTTT. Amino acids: CASSPGATNEKLFF.

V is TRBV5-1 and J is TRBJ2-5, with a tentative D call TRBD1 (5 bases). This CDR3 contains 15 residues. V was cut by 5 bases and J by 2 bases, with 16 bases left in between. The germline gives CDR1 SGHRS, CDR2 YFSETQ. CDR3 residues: CASRPTVEQQETQYF. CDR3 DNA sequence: TGCGCCAGCAGACCGACAGTAGAGCAACAAGAGACCCAGTACTTC.

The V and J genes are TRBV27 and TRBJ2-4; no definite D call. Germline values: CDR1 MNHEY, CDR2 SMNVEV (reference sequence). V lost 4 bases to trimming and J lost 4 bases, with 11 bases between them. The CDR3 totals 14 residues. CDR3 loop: CASSSGVLKNIQYF. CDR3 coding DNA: TGTGCCAGCAGTTCTGGGGTCCTAAAAAACATTCAGTACTTC.

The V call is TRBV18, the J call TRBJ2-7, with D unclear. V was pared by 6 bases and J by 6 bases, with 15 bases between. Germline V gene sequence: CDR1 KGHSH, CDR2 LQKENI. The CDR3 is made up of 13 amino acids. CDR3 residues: CASSSTGSGEQYF. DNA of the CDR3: TGTGCCAGCTCGTCGACTGGGTCGGGCGAGCAGTACTTC.

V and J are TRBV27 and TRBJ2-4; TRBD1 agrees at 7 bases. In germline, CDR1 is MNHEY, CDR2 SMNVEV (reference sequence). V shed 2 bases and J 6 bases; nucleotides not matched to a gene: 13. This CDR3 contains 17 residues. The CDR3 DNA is TGTGCCAGCAGTTTAGTTAGGACAGGCTCCAGGGGAAACATTCAGTACTTC. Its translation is CASSLVRTGSRGNIQYF.

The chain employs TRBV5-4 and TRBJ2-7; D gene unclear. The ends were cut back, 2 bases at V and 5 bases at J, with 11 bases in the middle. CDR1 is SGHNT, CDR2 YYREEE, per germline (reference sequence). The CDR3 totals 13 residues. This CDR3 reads CASSFAAPDEQYF. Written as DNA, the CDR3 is TGTGCCAGCAGCTTTGCAGCCCCGGACGAGCAGTACTTC.

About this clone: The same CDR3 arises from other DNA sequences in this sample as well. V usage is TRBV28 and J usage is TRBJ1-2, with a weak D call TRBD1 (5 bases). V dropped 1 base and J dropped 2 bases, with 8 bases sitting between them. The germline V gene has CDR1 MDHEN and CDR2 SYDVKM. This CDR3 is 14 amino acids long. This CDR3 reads CASSLSGENYGYTF. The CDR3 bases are TGTGCCAGCAGTTTATCGGGGGAAAACTATGGCTACACCTTC.

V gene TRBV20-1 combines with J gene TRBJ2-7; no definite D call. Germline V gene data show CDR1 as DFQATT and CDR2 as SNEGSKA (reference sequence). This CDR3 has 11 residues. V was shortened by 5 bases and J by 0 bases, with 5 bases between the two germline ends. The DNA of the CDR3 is TGCAGTGCTTTTATCTCCTACGAGCAGTACTTC. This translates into CSAFISYEQYF.

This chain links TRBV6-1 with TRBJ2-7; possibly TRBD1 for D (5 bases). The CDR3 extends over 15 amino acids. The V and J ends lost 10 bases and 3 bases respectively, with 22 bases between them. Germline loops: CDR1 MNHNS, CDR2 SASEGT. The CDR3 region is CAIPLLDSISYEQYF. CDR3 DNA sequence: TGTGCCATTCCCCTCTTAGACAGCATCAGCTACGAGCAGTACTTC.

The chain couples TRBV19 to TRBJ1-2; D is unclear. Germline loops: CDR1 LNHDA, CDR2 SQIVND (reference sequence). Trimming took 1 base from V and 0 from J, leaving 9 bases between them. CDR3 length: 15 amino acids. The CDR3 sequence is CASSIARKANYGYTF. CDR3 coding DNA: TGTGCCAGTAGTATAGCTAGGAAGGCTAACTATGGCTACACCTTC.

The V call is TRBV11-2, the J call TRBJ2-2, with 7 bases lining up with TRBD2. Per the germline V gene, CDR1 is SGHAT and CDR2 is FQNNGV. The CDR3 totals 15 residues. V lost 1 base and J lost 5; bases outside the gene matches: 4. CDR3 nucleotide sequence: TGTGCCAGCAGCTTAGCGGGAGGATGGACCGGGGAGCTGTTTTTT. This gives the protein CASSLAGGWTGELFF.

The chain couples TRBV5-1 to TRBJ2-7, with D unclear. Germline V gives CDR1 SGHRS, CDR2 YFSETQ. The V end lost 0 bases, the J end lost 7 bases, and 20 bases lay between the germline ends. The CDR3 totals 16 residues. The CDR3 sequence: CASSLVVGARTGEQYF. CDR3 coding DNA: TGCGCCAGCAGCTTGGTTGTCGGCGCGAGAACTGGGGAGCAGTACTTC.

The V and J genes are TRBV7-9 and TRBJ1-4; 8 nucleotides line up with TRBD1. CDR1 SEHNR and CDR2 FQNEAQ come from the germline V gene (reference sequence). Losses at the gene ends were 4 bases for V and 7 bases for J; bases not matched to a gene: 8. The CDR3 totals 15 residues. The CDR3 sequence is CASSSDRGHGEKLFF. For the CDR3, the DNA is TGTGCCAGCAGCTCCGACAGGGGTCACGGTGAAAAACTGTTTTTT.

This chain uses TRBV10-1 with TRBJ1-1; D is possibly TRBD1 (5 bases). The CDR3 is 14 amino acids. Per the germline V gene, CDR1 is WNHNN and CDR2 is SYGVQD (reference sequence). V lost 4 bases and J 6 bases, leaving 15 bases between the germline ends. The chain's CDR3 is CASSGGGSRAEAFF. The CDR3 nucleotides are TGCGCCAGCAGTGGGGGGGGAAGCAGGGCTGAAGCTTTCTTT.

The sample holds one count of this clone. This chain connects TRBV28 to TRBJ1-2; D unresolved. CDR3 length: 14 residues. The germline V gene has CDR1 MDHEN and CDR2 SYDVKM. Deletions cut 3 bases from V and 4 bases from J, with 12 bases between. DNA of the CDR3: TGTGCCAGCAGTTTGGTTGGCCTTCCCTATGGCTACACCTTC. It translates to CASSLVGLPYGYTF.

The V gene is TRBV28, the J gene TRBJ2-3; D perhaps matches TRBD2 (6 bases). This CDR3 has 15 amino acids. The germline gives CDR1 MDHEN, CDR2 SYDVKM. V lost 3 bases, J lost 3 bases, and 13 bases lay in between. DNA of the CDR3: TGTGCCAGCAGTTTCCTAGCGTTAGAGACAGATACGCAGTATTTT. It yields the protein CASSFLALETDTQYF.

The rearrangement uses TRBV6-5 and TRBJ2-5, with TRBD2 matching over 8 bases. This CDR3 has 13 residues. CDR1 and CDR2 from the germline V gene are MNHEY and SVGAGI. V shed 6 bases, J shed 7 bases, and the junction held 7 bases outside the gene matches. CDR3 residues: CASSLGTRGTQYF. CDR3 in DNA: TGTGCCAGCAGCCTCGGGACTAGGGGGACCCAGTACTTC.

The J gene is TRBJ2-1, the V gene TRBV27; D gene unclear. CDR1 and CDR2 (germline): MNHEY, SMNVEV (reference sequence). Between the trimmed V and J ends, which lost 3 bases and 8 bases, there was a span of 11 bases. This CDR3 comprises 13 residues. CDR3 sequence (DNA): TGTGCCAGCAGTTTCCCAGGATCGGATGAGCAGTTCTTC. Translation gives CASSFPGSDEQFF.

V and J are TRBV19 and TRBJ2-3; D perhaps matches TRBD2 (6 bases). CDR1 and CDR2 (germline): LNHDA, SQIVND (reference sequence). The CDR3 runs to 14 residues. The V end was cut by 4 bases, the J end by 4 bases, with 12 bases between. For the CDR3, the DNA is TGTGCCAGTAGTAAGGGGAGGCAGGCAGATACGCAGTATTTT. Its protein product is CASSKGRQADTQYF.